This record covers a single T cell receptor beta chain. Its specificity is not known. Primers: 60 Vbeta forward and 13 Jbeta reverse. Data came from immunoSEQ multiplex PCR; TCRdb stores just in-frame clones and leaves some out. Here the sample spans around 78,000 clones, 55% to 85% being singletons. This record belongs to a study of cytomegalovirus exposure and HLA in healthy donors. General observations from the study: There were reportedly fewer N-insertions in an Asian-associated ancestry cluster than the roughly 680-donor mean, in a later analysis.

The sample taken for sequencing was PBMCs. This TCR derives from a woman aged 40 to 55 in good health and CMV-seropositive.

The CDR3 loop reads CASSLQGAGADTQYF. Here the CDR3 DNA reads TGTGCCAGCAGCTTACAGGGGGCCGGGGCAGATACGCAGTATTTT. This chain joins TRBV7-9 and TRBJ2-3, with 8 bases identical to TRBD1. Germline-derived CDR1 and CDR2 are SEHNR and FQNEAQ (reference sequence). After removal of 2 bases from V and 4 bases from J, the junction contained 5 bases not matched to a gene. The CDR3 runs 15 residues.